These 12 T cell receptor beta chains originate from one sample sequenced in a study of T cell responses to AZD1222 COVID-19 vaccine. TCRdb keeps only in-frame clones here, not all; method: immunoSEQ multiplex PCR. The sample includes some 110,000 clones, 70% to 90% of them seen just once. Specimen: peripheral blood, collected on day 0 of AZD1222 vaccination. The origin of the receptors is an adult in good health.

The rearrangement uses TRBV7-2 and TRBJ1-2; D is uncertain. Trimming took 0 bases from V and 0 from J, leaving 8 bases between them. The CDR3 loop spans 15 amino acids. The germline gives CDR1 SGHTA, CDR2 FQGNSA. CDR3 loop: CASSLASVANYGYTF. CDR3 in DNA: TGTGCCAGCAGCTTAGCGTCAGTAGCTAACTATGGCTACACCTTC.

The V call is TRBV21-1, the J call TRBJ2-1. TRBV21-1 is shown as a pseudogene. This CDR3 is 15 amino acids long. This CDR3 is CASSLRGDIYNEQFF. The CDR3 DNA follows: TGTGCCAGCAGCCTCAGAGGGGATATCTACAATGAGCAGTTCTTC.

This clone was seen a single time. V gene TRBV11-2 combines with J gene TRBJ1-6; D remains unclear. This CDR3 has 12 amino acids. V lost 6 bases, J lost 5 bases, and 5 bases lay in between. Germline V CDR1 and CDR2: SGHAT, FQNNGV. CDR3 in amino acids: CASSGNNSPLHF. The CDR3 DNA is TGTGCCAGCAGTGGTAATAATTCACCCCTCCACTTT.

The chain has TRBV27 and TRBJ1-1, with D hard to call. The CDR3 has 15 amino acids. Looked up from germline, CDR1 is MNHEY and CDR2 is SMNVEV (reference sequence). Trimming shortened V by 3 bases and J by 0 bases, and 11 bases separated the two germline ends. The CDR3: CASSFSLGVNTEAFF. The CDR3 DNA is TGTGCCAGCAGTTTTTCTTTGGGTGTGAACACTGAAGCTTTCTTT.

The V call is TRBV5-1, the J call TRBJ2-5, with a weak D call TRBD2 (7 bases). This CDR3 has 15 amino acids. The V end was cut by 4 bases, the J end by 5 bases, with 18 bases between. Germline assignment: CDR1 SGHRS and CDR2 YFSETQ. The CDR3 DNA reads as TGCGCCAGCAGCCCAGTGGGGGGGCCATACGAGACCCAGTACTTC. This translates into CASSPVGGPYETQYF.

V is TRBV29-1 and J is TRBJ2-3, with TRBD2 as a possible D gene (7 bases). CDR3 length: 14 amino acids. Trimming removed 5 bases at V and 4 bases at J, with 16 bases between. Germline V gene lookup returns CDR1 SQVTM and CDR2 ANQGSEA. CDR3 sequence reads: CSVTRGGGADTQYF. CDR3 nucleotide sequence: TGCAGCGTTACTAGAGGGGGGGGAGCAGATACGCAGTATTTT.

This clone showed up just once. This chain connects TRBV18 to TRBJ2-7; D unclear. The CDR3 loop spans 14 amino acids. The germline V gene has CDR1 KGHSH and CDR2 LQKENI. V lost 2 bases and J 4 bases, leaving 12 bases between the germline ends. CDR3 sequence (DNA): TGTGCCAGCTCACCATCGAGGACCCCGTACGAGCAGTACTTC. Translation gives CASSPSRTPYEQYF.

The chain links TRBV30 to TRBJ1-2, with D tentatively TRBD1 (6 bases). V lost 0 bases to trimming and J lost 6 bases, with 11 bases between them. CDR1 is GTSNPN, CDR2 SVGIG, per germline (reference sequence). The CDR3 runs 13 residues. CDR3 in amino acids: CAWSVQGIHGYTF. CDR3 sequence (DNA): TGTGCCTGGAGTGTACAGGGAATTCATGGCTACACCTTC.

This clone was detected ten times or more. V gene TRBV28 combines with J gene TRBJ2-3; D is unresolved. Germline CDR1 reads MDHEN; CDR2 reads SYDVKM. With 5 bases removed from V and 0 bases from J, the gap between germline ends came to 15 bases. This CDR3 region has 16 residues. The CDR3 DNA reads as TGTGCCAGCAGTGTCATTAGCCGACTGAGCACAGATACGCAGTATTTT. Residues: CASSVISRLSTDTQYF. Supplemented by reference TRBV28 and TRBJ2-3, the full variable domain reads DVKVTQSSRYLVKRTGEKVFLECVQDMDHENMFWYRQDPGLGLRLIYFSYDVKMKEKGDIPEGYSVSREKKERFSLILESASTNQTSMYLCASSVISRLSTDTQYFGPGTRLTVL.

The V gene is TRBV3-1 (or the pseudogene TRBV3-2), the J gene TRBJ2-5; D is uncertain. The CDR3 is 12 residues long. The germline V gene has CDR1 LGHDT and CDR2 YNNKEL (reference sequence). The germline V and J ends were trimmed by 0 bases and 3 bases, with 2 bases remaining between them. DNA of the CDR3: TGTGCCAGCAGCCAAGACAAAGAGACCCAGTACTTC. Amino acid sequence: CASSQDKETQYF.

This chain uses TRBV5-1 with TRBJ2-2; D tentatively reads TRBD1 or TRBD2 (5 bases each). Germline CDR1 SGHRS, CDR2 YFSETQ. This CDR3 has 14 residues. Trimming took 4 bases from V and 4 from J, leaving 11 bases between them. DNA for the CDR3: TGCGCCAGCAGCCACGGGACGGCCACCGGGGAGCTGTTTTTT. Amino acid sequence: CASSHGTATGELFF.

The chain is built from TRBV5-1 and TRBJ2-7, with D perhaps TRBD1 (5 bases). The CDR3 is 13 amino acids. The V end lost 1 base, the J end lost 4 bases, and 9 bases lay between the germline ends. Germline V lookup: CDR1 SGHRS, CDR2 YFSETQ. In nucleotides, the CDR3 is TGCGCCAGCAGCTTGAATGACAGATACGAGCAGTACTTC. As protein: CASSLNDRYEQYF. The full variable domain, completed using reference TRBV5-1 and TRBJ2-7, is KAGVTQTPRYLIKTRGQQVTLSCSPISGHRSVSWYQQTPGQGLQFLFEYFSETQRNKGNFPGRFSGRQFSNSRSEMNVSTLELGDSALYLCASSLNDRYEQYFGPGTRLTVT.